The table lists the clone carrying this T cell receptor beta chain with many counts. Its antigen is not known. This sample was included in a study of shared clonotypes between healthy human individuals. General study findings and limits: An effect of sequencing depth on clonotype sharing among donors was expected. Rarefaction gave evidence that sorted-subset sequencing remained incomplete despite large depth.

Germline CDR1 and CDR2: LGHNA and YNFKEQ. The CDR3 sequence is 16 residues long. Once extracted for a subset, genomic DNA was divided evenly among several immunoSEQ plates. Libraries were prepared by immunoSEQ multiplex PCR; TCRdb keeps only in-frame clonotypes and omits some of them. The sample contains about 120,000 clones, approximately 70% of which appear only once. CD8 memory merged CD45RO+ cells and CCR7-negative CD45RA+ TemRA cells into one population. This chain connects TRBV4-2 to TRBJ2-5; 7 nucleotides agree with TRBD2. The DNA end favors TRBJ2-7, so the J call may be wrong. The source of this sequence is a woman aged 30 to 39 in good health. Sequencing was carried out using memory CD8+ T cells sorted from blood. The subset is: CD45RO+ cells pooled with CCR7-negative TemRA cells. The CDR3 here is CASSQEGAGDPYEQYF. The CDR3 nucleotides read TGTGCCAGCAGCCAAGAAGGGGCGGGAGATCCCTACGAGCAGTACTTC.